The next 4 T cell receptor beta chains were all read from a single sample in a study of T cells expressing NK-cell markers. After re-calling the 5' RACE reads, TCRdb lists one entry per CDR3 protein, DNA absent. Its table lists some 280,000 distinct CDR3 sequences. The sequenced sample consisted of blood T cells: a sorted CD56 or NKG2C T cell subset, CD4+ or CD8+ T cells, or bulk PBMC T cells (not recorded which). The origin of the receptors is a man younger than 30 in good health.

The V and J genes are TRBV20-1 and TRBJ2-5; the TCRdb D gene call, TRBD2, has no DNA to confirm it. Germline CDR1 reads DFQATT; CDR2 reads SNEGSKA (reference sequence). This CDR3 spans 14 amino acids. This chain's CDR3 is CSVLRTSGQETQYF.

The CDR3 here is CASMTSVNTEAFF. This chain uses TRBV12-3 or TRBV12-4 with TRBJ1-1. The CDR3 sequence is 13 residues long.

The V gene is TRBV18, the J gene TRBJ1-4. The CDR3 covers 14 residues. Germline CDR1 KGHSH, CDR2 LQKENI. The CDR3 sequence: CASSPPGSNEKLFF.

The chain recombines TRBV18 with TRBJ1-5. The CDR3 extends over 14 amino acids. CDR1 is KGHSH and CDR2 is LQKENI in the germline V gene. The CDR3 reads CASSPSTPNQPQHF.